This TCR beta chain was captured in a study of T cell responses to AZD1222 COVID-19 vaccine. Using immunoSEQ multiplex PCR, the repertoire was profiled, and TCRdb retains in-frame clones only, with some absent. Of more than 100,000 clones listed, more than 85% were seen once; the top ten hold about 5%. Regarding this clone: What it recognizes is unknown.

CDR1 SGHNT and CDR2 YYREEE come from the germline V gene (reference sequence). There are 14 residues in the CDR3. Between the trimmed V and J ends, which lost 2 bases and 3 bases, there was a span of 9 bases. Overall study findings and caveats: Scientists sampled the repertoires only once the peak T cell response had passed. As reported, nearly half of all spike-specific TCRs target variant regions that are unmutated.

The rearrangement uses TRBV5-4 and TRBJ1-5; possibly TRBD1 for D (6 bases). The TCR sequence derives from an adult who received the AZD1222 COVID-19 vaccine. The sequencing here drew on peripheral blood, taken 28 days after the second AZD1222 dose. In DNA form, the CDR3 reads TGTGCCAGCAGCTTACAGGGCGTCAATCAGCCCCAGCATTTT. It encodes CASSLQGVNQPQHF.